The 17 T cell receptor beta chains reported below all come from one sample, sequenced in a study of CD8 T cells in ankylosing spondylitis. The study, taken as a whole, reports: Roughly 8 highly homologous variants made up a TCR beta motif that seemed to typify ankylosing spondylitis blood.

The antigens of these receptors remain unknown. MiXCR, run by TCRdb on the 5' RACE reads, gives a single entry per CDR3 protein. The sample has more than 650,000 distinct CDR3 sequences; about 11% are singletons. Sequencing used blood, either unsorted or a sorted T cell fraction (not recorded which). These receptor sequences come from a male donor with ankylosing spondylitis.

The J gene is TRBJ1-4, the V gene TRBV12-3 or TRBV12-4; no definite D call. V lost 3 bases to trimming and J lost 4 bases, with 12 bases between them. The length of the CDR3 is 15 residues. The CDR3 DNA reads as TGTGCCAGCAGTTTCCTCCGGTGGGATAATGAAAAACTGTTTTTT. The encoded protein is CASSFLRWDNEKLFF.

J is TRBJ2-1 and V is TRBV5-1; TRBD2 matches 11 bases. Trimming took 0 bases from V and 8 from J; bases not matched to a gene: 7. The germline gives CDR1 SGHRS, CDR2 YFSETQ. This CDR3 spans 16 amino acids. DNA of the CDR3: TGCGCCAGCAGCTTGGGTACTAGCGGGAGTGGGGATGAGCAGTTCTTC. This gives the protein CASSLGTSGSGDEQFF.

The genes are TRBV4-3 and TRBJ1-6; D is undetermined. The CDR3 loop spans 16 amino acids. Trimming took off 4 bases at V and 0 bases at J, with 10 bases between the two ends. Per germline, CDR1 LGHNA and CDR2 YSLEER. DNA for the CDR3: TGCGCCAGCAGCCGAAGGATCAGCTCCTATAATTCACCCCTCCACTTT. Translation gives CASSRRISSYNSPLHF.

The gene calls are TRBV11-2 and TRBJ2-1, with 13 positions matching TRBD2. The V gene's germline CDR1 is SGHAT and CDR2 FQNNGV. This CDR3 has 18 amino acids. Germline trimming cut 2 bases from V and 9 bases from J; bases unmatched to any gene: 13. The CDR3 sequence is CASSLRLAGGPYALEQFF. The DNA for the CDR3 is TGTGCCAGCAGCTTAAGACTAGCGGGAGGACCATATGCCCTTGAGCAGTTCTTC.

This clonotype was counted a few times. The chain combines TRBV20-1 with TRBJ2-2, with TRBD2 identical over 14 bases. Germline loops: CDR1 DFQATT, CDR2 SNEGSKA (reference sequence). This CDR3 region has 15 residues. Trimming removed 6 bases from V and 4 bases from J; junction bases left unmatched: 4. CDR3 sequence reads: CSAMTSGRVTGELFF. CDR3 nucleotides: TGCAGTGCCATGACTAGCGGGAGGGTCACCGGGGAGCTGTTTTTT.

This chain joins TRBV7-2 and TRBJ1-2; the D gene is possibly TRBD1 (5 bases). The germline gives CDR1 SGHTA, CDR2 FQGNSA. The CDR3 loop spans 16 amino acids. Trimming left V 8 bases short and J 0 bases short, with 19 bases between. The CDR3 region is CASLGGKSEANYGYTF. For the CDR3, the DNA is TGTGCCAGCCTTGGGGGAAAATCGGAGGCTAACTATGGCTACACCTTC.

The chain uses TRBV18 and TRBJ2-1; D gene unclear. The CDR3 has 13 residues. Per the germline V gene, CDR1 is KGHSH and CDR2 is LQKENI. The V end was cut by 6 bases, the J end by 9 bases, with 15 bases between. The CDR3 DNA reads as TGTGCCAGCTCCCCAGACTTAGCCATTGAGCAGTTCTTC. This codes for CASSPDLAIEQFF. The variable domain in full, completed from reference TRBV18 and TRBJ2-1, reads NAGVMQNPRHLVRRRGQEARLRCSPMKGHSHVYWYRQLPEEGLKFMVYLQKENIIDESGMPKERFSAEFPKEGPSILRIQQVVRGDSAAYFCASSPDLAIEQFFGPGTRLTVL.

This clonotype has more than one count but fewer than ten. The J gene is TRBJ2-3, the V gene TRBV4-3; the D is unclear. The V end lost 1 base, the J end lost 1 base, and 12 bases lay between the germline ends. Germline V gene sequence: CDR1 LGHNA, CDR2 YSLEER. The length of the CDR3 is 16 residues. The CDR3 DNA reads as TGCGCCAGCAGCCAAGGGGTAGCTCGAGGCACAGATACGCAGTATTTT. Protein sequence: CASSQGVARGTDTQYF.

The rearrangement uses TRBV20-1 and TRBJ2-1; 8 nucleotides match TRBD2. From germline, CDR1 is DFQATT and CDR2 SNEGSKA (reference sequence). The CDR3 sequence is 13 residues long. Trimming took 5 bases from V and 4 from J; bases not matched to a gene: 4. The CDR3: CSAFSGAYNEQFF. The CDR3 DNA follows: TGCAGTGCTTTTAGCGGGGCTTACAATGAGCAGTTCTTC.

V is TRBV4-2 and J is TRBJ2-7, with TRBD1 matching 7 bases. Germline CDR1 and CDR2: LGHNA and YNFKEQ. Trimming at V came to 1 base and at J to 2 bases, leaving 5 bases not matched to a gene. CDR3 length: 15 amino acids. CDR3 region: CASSQVGTETYEQYF. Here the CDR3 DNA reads TGTGCCAGCAGCCAAGTCGGGACAGAAACCTACGAGCAGTACTTC.

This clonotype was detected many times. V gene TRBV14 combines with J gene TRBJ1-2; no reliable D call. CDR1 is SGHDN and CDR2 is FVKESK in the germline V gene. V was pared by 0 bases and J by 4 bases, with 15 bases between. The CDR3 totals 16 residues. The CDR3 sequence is CASSQDPYFGGYGYTF. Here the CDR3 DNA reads TGTGCCAGCAGCCAAGATCCGTACTTCGGAGGCTATGGCTACACCTTC.

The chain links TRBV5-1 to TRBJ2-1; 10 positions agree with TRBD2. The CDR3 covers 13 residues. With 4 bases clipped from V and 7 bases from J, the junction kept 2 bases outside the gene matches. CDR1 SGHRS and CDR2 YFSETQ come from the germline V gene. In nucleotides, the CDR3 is TGCGCCAGCAGCGTGGGACTAGCGAATGAGCAGTTCTTC. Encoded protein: CASSVGLANEQFF. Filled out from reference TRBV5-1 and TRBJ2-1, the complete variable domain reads KAGVTQTPRYLIKTRGQQVTLSCSPISGHRSVSWYQQTPGQGLQFLFEYFSETQRNKGNFPGRFSGRQFSNSRSEMNVSTLELGDSALYLCASSVGLANEQFFGPGTRLTVL.

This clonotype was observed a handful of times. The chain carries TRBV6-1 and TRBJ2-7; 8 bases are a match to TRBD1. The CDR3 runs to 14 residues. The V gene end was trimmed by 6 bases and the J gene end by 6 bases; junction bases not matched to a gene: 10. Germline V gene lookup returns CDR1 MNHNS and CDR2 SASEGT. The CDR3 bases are TGTGCCAGCAGCAGGACAGGGAGATTGGGCGAGCAGTACTTC. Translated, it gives CASSRTGRLGEQYF.

The chain's CDR3 is CASSQEGGEETQYF. In DNA form, the CDR3 reads TGTGCCAGCAGCCAAGAGGGCGGTGAAGAGACCCAGTACTTC. The rearrangement joins TRBV3-1 to TRBJ2-5; D uncertain. CDR1 LGHDT and CDR2 YNNKEL come from the germline V gene (reference sequence). CDR3 length: 14 amino acids. With 0 bases removed from V and 3 bases from J, the gap between germline ends came to 8 bases.

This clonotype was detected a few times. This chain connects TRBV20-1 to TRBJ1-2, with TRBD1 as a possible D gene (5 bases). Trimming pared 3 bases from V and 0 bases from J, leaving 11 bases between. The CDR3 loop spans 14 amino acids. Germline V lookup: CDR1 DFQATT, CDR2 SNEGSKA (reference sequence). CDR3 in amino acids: CSASRDGTNYGYTF. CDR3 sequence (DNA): TGCAGTGCTAGCCGGGACGGCACTAACTATGGCTACACCTTC.

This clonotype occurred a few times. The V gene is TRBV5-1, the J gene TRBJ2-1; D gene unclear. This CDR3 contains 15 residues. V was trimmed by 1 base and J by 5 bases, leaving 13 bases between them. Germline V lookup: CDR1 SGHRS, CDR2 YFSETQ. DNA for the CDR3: TGCGCCAGCAGCTTGAAGCCAGAATGGAACAATGAGCAGTTCTTC. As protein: CASSLKPEWNNEQFF. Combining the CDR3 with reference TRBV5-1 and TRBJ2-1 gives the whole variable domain KAGVTQTPRYLIKTRGQQVTLSCSPISGHRSVSWYQQTPGQGLQFLFEYFSETQRNKGNFPGRFSGRQFSNSRSEMNVSTLELGDSALYLCASSLKPEWNNEQFFGPGTRLTVL.

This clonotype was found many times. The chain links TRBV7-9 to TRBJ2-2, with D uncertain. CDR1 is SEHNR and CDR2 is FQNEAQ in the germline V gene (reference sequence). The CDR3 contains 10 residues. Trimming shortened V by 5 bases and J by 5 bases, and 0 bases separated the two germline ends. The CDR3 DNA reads TGTGCCAGCAGCACCGGGGAGCTGTTTTTT. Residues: CASSTGELFF.